These T cell receptor beta chains were read from a single sample in a study of T cell responses to AZD1222 COVID-19 vaccine. Clones were read by immunoSEQ multiplex PCR, and TCRdb kept only the in-frame ones, dropping some. The table records some 130,000 clones, roughly nine tenths of them present only once. Sequenced here: peripheral blood, sampled 28 days after the second AZD1222 dose. The receptors come from an adult who received the AZD1222 COVID-19 vaccine. Each CDR3 is given with its conserved first and last residue. Each record gives: D gene, clone size, V gene, J gene, CDR3 DNA, CDR3 protein. D genes are given only for firm matches. The listing skips clone size in some rows; elsewhere it reads once, few, many or a size class.

d_gene: .
abundance: once
v_gene: TRBV5-1
j_gene: TRBJ2-2
CDR3nt: TGCGCCAGCAGCTTGGGGAACTTGGGCGCGAACACCGGGGAGCTGTTTTTT
CDR3aa: CASSLGNLGANTGELFF

d_gene: .
abundance: .
v_gene: TRBV15
j_gene: TRBJ2-7
CDR3nt: TGTGCCACCAGCCCGTCGTTAGGTGCGGGCTACGAGCAGTACTTC
CDR3aa: CATSPSLGAGYEQYF

d_gene: TRBD2
abundance: .
v_gene: TRBV4-1
j_gene: TRBJ2-1
CDR3nt: TGCGCCAGCAGCCAGGGGACTAGCGGGGGGCCTTACAATGAGCAGTTCTTC
CDR3aa: CASSQGTSGGPYNEQFF

d_gene: TRBD1
abundance: .
v_gene: TRBV7-3
j_gene: TRBJ1-2
CDR3nt: TGTGCCAGCAGCTTAACCCCCGACAGGGAAGACTACACCTTC
CDR3aa: CASSLTPDREDYTF

d_gene: .
abundance: few
v_gene: TRBV29-1
j_gene: TRBJ2-1
CDR3nt: TGCAGCGTTGCCCTCCGGACAGTACAACAGTTCTTC
CDR3aa: CSVALRTVQQFF

d_gene: .
abundance: .
v_gene: TRBV5-1
j_gene: TRBJ1-1
CDR3nt: TGCGCCAGCAGCTTGGACGGAGACAGTCGAAACACTGAAGCTTTCTTT
CDR3aa: CASSLDGDSRNTEAFF

d_gene: TRBD2
abundance: .
v_gene: TRBV6-2/TRBV6-3
j_gene: TRBJ2-5
CDR3nt: TGTGCCAGCAGTTACCGACGACTAGCGGCGGGGTTTGGAGAGACCCAGTACTTC
CDR3aa: CASSYRRLAAGFGETQYF

d_gene: .
abundance: .
v_gene: TRBV4-1
j_gene: TRBJ2-4
CDR3nt: TGCGCCAGCAGCCAAGTAGGGCCAGGCGGGGATCGGAACATTCAGTACTTC
CDR3aa: CASSQVGPGGDRNIQYF

d_gene: .
abundance: .
v_gene: TRBV25-1
j_gene: TRBJ1-1
CDR3nt: TGTGCCAGCAGTGGGTATTCAGGGAACACTGAAGCTTTCTTT
CDR3aa: CASSGYSGNTEAFF

d_gene: .
abundance: .
v_gene: TRBV5-8
j_gene: TRBJ1-2
CDR3nt: TGTGCCAGCAGTCACGACTCCTTCTATGGCTACACCTTC
CDR3aa: CASSHDSFYGYTF

d_gene: .
abundance: .
v_gene: TRBV9
j_gene: TRBJ1-1
CDR3nt: TGTGCCAGCGGACACGGTACTGAAGCTTTCTTT
CDR3aa: CASGHGTEAFF

d_gene: .
abundance: .
v_gene: TRBV7-2
j_gene: TRBJ1-4
CDR3nt: TGTGCCAGCAGCTTAGTCTGGGGGGGAGATGAAAAACTGTTTTTT
CDR3aa: CASSLVWGGDEKLFF

d_gene: TRBD1
abundance: once
v_gene: TRBV7-9
j_gene: TRBJ1-4
CDR3nt: TGTGCCAGCAGCCCACCAAGACAGGGAGATAATGAAAAACTGTTTTTT
CDR3aa: CASSPPRQGDNEKLFF

d_gene: .
abundance: .
v_gene: TRBV7-9
j_gene: TRBJ1-1
CDR3nt: TGTGCCAGCAGCTGGGCGGGGGGCACTGAAGCTTTCTTT
CDR3aa: CASSWAGGTEAFF

d_gene: .
abundance: .
v_gene: TRBV19
j_gene: TRBJ1-3
CDR3nt: TGTGCCAGTACGGAGGGGAGCTCTGGAAACACCATATATTTT
CDR3aa: CASTEGSSGNTIYF